This T cell receptor (beta chain) was recorded in a study of T cells after yellow fever vaccination. This CDR3 region has 13 residues. From germline, CDR1 is SEHNR and CDR2 FQNEAQ (reference sequence). The V and J ends lost 4 bases and 10 bases respectively, with 16 bases between them. TCRdb used MiXCR to reprocess the 5' RACE reads, holding one entry per CDR3 protein. Found here are 500,000 to 650,000 distinct CDR3 sequences, over 9% of them singletons; the top ten hold 14% to 15%. Notes on the study in general: Weaker, the secondary response peaked sooner, at day 5 versus 15.

This clonotype was counted a few times. What it binds is not known. The chain couples TRBV7-9 to TRBJ1-2; D may be TRBD1 (5 bases). The sequence was collected from a man aged 25-45 years who received the YFV17D yellow fever vaccine. Sequenced material: PBMCs, taken on the day of the yellow fever booster vaccination. DNA of the CDR3: TGTGCCAGCAGCTCAGGGTCGGGCCGTGCCTACACCTTC. Protein: CASSSGSGRAYTF.